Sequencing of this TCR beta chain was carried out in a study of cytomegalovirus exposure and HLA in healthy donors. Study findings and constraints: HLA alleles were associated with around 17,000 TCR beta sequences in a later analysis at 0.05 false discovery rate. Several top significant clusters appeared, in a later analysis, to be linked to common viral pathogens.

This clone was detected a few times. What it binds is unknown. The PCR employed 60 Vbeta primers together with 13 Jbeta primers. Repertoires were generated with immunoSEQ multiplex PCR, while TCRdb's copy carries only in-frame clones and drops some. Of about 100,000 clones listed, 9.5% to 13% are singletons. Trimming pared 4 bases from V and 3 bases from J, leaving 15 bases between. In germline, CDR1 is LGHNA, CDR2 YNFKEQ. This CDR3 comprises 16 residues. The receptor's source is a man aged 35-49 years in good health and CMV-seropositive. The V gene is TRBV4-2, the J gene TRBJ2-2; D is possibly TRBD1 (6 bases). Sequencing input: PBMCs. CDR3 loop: CASSLRGSGDTGELFF. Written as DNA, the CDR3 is TGTGCCAGCAGCCTTCGAGGTTCAGGGGACACCGGGGAGCTGTTTTTT.